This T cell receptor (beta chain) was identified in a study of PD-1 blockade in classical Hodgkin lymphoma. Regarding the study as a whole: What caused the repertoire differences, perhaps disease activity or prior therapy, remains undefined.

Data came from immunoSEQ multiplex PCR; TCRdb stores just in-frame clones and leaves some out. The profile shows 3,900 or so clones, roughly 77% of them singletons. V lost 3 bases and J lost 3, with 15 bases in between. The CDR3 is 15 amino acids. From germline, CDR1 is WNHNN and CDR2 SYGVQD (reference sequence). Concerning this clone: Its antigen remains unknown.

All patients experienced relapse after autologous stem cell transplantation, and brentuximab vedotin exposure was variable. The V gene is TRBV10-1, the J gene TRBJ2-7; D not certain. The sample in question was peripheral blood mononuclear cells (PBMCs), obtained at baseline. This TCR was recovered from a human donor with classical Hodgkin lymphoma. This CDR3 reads CASSEGRSSGYEQYF. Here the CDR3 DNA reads TGCGCCAGCAGTGAAGGTCGCTCGTCGGGCTACGAGCAGTACTTC.